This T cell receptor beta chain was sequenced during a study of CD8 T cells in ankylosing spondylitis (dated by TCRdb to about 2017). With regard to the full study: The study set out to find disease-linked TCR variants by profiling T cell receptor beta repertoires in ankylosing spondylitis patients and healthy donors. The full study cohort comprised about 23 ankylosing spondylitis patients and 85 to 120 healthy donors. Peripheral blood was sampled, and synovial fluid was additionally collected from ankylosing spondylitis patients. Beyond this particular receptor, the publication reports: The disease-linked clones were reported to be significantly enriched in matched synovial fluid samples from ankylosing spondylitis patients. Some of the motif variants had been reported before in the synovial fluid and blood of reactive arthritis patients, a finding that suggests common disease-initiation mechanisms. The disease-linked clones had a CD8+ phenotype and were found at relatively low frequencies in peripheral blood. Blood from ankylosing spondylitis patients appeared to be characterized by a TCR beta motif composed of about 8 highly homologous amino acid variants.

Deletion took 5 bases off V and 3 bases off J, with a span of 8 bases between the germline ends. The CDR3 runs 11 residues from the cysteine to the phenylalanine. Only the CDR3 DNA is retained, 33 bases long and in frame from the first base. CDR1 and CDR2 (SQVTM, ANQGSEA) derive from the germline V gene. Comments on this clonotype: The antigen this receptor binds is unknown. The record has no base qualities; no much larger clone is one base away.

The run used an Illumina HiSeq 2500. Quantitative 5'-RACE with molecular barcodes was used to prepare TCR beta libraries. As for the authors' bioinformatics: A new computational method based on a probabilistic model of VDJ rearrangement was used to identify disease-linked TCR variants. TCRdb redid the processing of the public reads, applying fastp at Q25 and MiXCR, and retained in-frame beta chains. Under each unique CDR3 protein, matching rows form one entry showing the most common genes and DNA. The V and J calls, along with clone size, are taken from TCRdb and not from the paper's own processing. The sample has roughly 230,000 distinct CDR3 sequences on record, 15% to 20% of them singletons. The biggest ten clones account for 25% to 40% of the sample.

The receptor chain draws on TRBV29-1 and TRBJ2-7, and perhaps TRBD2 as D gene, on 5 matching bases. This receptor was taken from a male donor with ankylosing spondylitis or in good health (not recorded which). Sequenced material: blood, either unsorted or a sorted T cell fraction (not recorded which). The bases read TGCAGCGTTTCTGACTACTACGAGCAGTACTTC. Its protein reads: CSVSDYYEQYF.